The source of this TCR beta chain is a study of T cells in narcolepsy (dated by TCRdb to the late 2010s). With respect to the entire study: Patients with narcolepsy type 1 or type 2 (NT1, NT2) were enrolled in the study together with healthy control donors. Autoreactive T cells targeting hypocretin neuron self-antigens (hypocretin, TRIB2) were sought in narcolepsy patients, and TCR Vbeta sequencing was used to track clonotypes in blood and CSF.

CDR1 and CDR2 are read off the germline V gene as KGHSH and LQKENI. V is pruned by 6 bases and J by 3 bases, leaving 5 bases of the junction without a gene match. The CDR3 numbers 13 residues from cysteine through phenylalanine. The entry retains the CDR3 DNA only, 39 bases that are in frame from base 1. The paper's findings and limits, for the study overall: No sequences matching autoreactive T cell clones were contained in some blood memory CD4+ repertoires from patients and controls. Numbers of sequenced blood memory CD4+ clonotypes were comparable, averaging about 40,000 in patients and 30,000 to 35,000 in controls. According to the report, autoreactive clonotypes were detected serially in the blood of the same patients and of different patients, but not in healthy controls. Plots comparing CSF and blood CD4+ T cell clonotypes from the same patient highlighted HCRT-specific and TRIB2-specific autoreactive clonotypes.

Receptor amplification or capture employed the immunoSEQ multiplex PCR assay. TCRdb carries this immuneACCESS record with in-frame sequences only. Its versions omit some clonotypes, under half of them owing to an unresolved V gene in the studies checked, with the rest unexplained. The sample records over 25,000 clones, 75% to 85% of which are singletons. The top ten clonotypes cover roughly 7% of the sample. Note on this clone: No antigen is known for it. There are no base qualities to consult, and no much larger clone falls within one base.

For TCR Vbeta sequencing, memory CD4+ T cells were sorted ex vivo from the peripheral blood of both healthy controls and narcolepsy patients. The rearrangement joined TRBV18 to TRBJ2-7; 7 junctional bases match TRBD1. Sequences were obtained from memory (CD45RA-) CD4+ T cells from blood. The cell subset or site label here, explained by the study, means: memory T cells sorted ex vivo from peripheral blood. This receptor was identified in a human donor in good health. The DNA reads TGTGCCAGCTCCCAGGCAGGGGGCTACGAGCAGTACTTC. It is translated as CASSQAGGYEQYF.